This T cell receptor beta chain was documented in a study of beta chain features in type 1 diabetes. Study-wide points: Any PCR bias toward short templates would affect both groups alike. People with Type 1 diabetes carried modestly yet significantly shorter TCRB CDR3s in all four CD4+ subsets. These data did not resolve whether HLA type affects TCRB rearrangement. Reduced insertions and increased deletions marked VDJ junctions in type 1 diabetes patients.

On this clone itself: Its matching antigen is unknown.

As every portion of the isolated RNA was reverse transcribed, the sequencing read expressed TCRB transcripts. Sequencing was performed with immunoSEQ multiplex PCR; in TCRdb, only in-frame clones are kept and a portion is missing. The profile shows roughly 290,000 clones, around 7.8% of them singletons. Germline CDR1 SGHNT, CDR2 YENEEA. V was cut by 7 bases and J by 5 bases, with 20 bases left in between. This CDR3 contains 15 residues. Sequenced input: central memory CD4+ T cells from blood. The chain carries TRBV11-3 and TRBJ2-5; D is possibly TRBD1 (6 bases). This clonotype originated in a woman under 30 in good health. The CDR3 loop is CASTSNGQLKETQYF. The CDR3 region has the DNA TGTGCCAGCACTTCAAACGGACAGCTCAAGGAGACCCAGTACTTC.